Described below is a single T cell receptor (beta chain) sequence and its context. Trimming took 5 bases from V and 5 from J; bases not matched to a gene: 3. The CDR3 consists of 13 residues. CDR1 and CDR2 (germline): MNHEY, SVGAGI. These data belong to a study of blood T cell repertoires in COVID-19. Original processing notes: Reference gene primer amplification yielded estimated nucleated cell counts. Clones were read by immunoSEQ multiplex PCR, and TCRdb kept only the in-frame ones, dropping some. The D gene and trimming were derived from the DNA, and the V and J assignments and clone size from that table. The data hold some 160,000 clones, with approximately 90% observed a single time.

This TCR derives from a man aged 18 to 30 with COVID-19, enrolled during active disease. V and J are TRBV6-5 and TRBJ2-5; 9 positions agree with TRBD1. What was sequenced was peripheral blood. The CDR3 protein is CASSTGGEETQYF. As DNA, the CDR3 is TGTGCCAGCAGTACAGGGGGCGAGGAGACCCAGTACTTC.